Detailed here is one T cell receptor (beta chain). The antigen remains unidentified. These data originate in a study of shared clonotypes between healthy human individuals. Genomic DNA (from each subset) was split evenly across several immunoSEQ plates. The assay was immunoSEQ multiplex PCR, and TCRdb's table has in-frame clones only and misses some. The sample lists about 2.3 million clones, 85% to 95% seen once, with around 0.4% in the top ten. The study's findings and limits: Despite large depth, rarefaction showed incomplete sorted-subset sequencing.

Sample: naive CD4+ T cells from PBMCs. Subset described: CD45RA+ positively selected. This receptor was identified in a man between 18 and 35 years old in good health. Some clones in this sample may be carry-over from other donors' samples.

CDR3 in DNA: TGTGCCAGCAGCCAAGTCCTCACCGGGGAGCTGTTTTTT. Translation: CASSQVLTGELFF. The J gene is TRBJ2-2, the V gene TRBV7-2; no clear D. With 5 bases removed from V and 4 bases from J, the gap between germline ends came to 8 bases. Per germline, CDR1 SGHTA and CDR2 FQGNSA. This CDR3 is built from 13 residues.